This record looks at one TCR beta chain sequence and its context. The CDR3 is 17 residues long. Germline-derived CDR1 and CDR2 are SGHAT and FQNNGV. Trimming shortened V by 5 bases and J by 0 bases, and 17 bases separated the two germline ends. Some clones are missing from TCRdb's copy, which holds only in-frame ones; the method was immunoSEQ multiplex PCR. The table lists some 130,000 clones, around 90% of them singletons, with 1.9% in the top ten. This entry comes from a study of T cell responses to AZD1222 COVID-19 vaccine. This TCR was recovered from an adult in good health. The source material was peripheral blood, sampled on day 0 of AZD1222 vaccination. The gene calls are TRBV11-2 and TRBJ1-3, with D unclear. CDR3 DNA sequence: TGTGCCAGCAGCCGGGCCGACGGACCCGACTCTGGAAACACCATATATTTT. Amino acid sequence: CASSRADGPDSGNTIYF. Combining the CDR3 with reference TRBV11-2 and TRBJ1-3 gives the whole variable domain EAGVAQSPRYKIIEKRQSVAFWCNPISGHATLYWYQQILGQGPKLLIQFQNNGVVDDSQLPKDRFSAERLKGVDSTLKIQPAKLEDSAVYLCASSRADGPDSGNTIYFGEGSWLTVV.